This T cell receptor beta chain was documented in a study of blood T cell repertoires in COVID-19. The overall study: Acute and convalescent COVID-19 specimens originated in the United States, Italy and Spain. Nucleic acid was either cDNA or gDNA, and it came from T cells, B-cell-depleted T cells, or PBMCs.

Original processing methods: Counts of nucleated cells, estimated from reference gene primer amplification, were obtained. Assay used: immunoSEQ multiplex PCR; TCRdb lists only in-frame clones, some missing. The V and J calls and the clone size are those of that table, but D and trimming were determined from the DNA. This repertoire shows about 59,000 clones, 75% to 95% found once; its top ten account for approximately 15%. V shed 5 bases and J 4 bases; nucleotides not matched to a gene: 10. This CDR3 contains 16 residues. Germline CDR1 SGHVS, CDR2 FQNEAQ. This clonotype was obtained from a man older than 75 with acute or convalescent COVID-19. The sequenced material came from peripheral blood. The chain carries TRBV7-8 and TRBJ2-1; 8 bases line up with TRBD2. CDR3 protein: CASSPSGGGIYNEQFF. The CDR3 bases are TGTGCCAGCAGCCCCTCGGGCGGGGGGATATACAATGAGCAGTTCTTC.